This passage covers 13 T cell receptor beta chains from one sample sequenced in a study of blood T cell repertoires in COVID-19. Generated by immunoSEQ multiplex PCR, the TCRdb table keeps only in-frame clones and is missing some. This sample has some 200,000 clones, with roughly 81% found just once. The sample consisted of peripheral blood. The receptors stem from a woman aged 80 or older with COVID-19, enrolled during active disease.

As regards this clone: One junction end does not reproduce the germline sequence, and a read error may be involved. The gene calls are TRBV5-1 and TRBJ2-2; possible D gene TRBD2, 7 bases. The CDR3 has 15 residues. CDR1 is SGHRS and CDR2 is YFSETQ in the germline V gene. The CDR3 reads CATSFGGAQSGELFF. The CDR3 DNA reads TGCGCCACCAGCTTTGGGGGGGCGCAGTCCGGGGAGCTGTTTTTT.

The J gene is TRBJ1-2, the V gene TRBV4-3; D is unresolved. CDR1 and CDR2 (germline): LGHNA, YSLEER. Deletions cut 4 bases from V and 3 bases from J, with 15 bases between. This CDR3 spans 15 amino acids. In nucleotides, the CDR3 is TGCGCCAGCAGCCCAATATATGGGCCTCACTATGGCTACACCTTC. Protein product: CASSPIYGPHYGYTF.

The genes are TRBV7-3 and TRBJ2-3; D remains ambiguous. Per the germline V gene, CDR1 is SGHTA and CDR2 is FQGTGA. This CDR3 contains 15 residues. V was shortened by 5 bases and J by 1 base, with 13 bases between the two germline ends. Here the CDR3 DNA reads TGTGCCAGCAGCCTGATGGGTGGAGGCACAGATACGCAGTATTTT. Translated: CASSLMGGGTDTQYF.

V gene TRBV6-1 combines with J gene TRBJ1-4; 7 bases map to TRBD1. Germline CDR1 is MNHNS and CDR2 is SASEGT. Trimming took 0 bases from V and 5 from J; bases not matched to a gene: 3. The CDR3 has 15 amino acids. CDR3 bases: TGTGCCAGCAGTGAAGCGGGACAGATAAATGAAAAACTGTTTTTT. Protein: CASSEAGQINEKLFF.

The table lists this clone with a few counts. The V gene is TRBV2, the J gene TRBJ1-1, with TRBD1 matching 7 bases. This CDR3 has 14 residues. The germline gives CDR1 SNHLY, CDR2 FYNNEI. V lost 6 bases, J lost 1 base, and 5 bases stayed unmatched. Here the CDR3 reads CASSQQGPNTEAFF. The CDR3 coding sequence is TGTGCCAGCAGCCAACAGGGGCCGAACACTGAAGCTTTCTTT.

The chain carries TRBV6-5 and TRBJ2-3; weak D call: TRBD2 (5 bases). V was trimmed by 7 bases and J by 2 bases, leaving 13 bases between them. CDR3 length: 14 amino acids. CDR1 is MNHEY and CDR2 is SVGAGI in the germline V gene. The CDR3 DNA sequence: TGTGCCAGCAAAGAGGGTCCCTCCACAGATACGCAGTATTTT. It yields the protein CASKEGPSTDTQYF.

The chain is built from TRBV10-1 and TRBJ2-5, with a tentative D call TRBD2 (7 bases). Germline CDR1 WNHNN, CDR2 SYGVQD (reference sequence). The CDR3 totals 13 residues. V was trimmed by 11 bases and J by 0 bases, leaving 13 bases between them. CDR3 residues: CALRGGNQETQYF. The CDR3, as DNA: TGCGCCCTTAGGGGGGGAAACCAAGAGACCCAGTACTTC.

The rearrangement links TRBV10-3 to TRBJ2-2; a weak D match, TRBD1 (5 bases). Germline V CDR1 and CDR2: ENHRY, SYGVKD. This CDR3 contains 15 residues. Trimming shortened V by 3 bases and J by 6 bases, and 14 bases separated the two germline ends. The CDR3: CAISDGPLGAGELFF. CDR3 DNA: TGTGCCATCAGTGACGGCCCCCTAGGGGCCGGGGAGCTGTTTTTT.

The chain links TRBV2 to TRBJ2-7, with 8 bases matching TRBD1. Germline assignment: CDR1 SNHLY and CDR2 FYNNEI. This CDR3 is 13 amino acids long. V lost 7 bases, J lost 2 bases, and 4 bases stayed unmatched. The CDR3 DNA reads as TGTGCCAGCAAGGGACAGGCCGCCTACGAGCAGTACTTC. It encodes CASKGQAAYEQYF.

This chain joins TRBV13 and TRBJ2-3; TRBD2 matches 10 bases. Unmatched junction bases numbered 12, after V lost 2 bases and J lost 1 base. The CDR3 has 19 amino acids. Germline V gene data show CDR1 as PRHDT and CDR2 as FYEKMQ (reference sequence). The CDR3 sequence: CASSLMMLAGEEGTDTQYF. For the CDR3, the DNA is TGTGCCAGCAGCTTAATGATGCTAGCGGGAGAAGAGGGCACAGATACGCAGTATTTT.

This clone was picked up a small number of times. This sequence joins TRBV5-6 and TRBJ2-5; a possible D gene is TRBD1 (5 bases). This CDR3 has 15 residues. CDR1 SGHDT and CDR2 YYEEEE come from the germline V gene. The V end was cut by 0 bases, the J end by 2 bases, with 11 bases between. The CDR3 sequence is CASSLGTRYQETQYF. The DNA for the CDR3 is TGTGCCAGCAGCTTGGGGACACGTTATCAAGAGACCCAGTACTTC.

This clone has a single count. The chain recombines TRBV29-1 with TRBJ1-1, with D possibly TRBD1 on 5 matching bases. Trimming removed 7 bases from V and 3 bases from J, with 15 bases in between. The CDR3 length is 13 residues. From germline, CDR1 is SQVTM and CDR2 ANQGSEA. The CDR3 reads CSAGLQVDTEAFF. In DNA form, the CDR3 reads TGCAGCGCAGGACTACAGGTGGACACTGAAGCTTTCTTT.

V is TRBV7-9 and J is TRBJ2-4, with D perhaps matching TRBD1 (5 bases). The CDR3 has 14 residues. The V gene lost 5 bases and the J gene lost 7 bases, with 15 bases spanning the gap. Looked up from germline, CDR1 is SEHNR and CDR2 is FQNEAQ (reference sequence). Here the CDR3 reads CASSQTSGRNIQYF. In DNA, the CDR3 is TGTGCCAGCAGCCAAACCTCAGGGCGGAACATTCAGTACTTC.